This T cell receptor beta chain was captured in a study of T-cell memory formation after mild COVID-19. From 5'RACE with constant-segment primers came TCR alpha and TCR beta cDNA libraries that carried sample barcodes and UMIs. TCRdb re-called the 5' RACE reads with MiXCR, one entry per CDR3 protein. The sample lists tens of thousands of distinct CDR3 sequences, about 13% seen once, with roughly two fifths in the top ten. The germline V gene has CDR1 KGHDR and CDR2 SFDVKD. The CDR3 extends over 15 amino acids. Trimming shortened V by 3 bases and J by 2 bases, and 9 bases separated the two germline ends.

This receptor was taken from a man aged 18-30 years who had mild COVID-19 (a few samples of this study predate the infection). Cell type and time point are not known. The V gene is TRBV24-1, the J gene TRBJ2-2; no reliable D call. Sequencing used PBMCs or a T cell subset sorted from them (not recorded which). As DNA, the CDR3 is TGTGCCACCAGTGATCAGGAAGTAAACACCGGGGAGCTGTTTTTT. Translated: CATSDQEVNTGELFF.